This entry lists 32 T cell receptor beta chains sequenced from one sample in a study of identical twins. TCRdb reanalysed the 5' RACE reads using MiXCR and keeps one entry per CDR3 protein. The sample consists of some 710,000 distinct CDR3 sequences, less than 7% of them appearing once. Sequenced sample: naive T cells sorted from blood. Receptors were obtained from a man younger than 35 in good health.

The V call is TRBV7-6, the J call TRBJ2-1; TRBD2 is a possible D gene (6 bases). Germline-derived CDR1 and CDR2 are SGHVS and FNYEAQ. The V gene lost 5 bases and the J gene lost 2 bases, with 13 bases spanning the gap. This CDR3 comprises 15 residues. DNA of the CDR3: TGTGCCAGCAGCCCCCGCGGGGTGACCTACAATGAGCAGTTCTTC. Translation: CASSPRGVTYNEQFF.

The chain uses TRBV20-1 and TRBJ2-5; a weak D match, TRBD1 (5 bases). With 0 bases removed from V and 7 bases from J, the gap between germline ends came to 21 bases. The CDR3 has 16 amino acids. The germline V gene has CDR1 DFQATT and CDR2 SNEGSKA (reference sequence). The CDR3 DNA follows: TGCAGTGCTAGAGATCGCGATTCGGCAGGGTTAGGGACCCAGTACTTC. Amino acid sequence: CSARDRDSAGLGTQYF.

This clonotype was observed at least ten times. This chain links TRBV12-3 or TRBV12-4 with TRBJ2-1, with a tentative D call TRBD2 (5 bases). This CDR3 is 12 amino acids long. The ends were cut back, 11 bases at V and 6 bases at J, with 14 bases in the middle. The CDR3 here is CACSESVNEQFF. Written as DNA, the CDR3 is TGTGCCTGTAGCGAATCGGTCAATGAGCAGTTCTTC.

This clonotype showed up many times. The rearrangement joins TRBV7-6 to TRBJ2-1; D is unresolved. V was clipped by 1 base and J by 7 bases, with 14 bases between them. Germline lookup yields CDR1 SGHVS and CDR2 FNYEAQ. There are 15 residues in the CDR3. This CDR3 is CASSLGMTRDNEQFF. The CDR3 DNA follows: TGTGCCAGCAGCTTAGGAATGACTCGCGATAATGAGCAGTTCTTC.

The chain carries TRBV18 and TRBJ2-3; the match to TRBD1 covers 8 bases. Looked up from germline, CDR1 is KGHSH and CDR2 is LQKENI. V was clipped by 2 bases and J by 10 bases; unmatched bases: 23. This CDR3 spans 19 amino acids. The CDR3 sequence: CASSPRDRGGNFYGTAQYF. CDR3 nucleotide sequence: TGTGCCAGCTCACCAAGAGACAGGGGCGGTAACTTTTATGGCACAGCGCAGTATTTT.

Many counts were recorded for this clonotype. V usage is TRBV12-3 or TRBV12-4 and J usage is TRBJ2-1; 8 nucleotides align to TRBD2. The CDR3 totals 17 residues. J was trimmed by 0 bases and V by 4 bases; bases with no gene match: 8. The CDR3 DNA reads as TGTGCCAGCAGTTACGTTAGCGGGGCTAGCTCCTACAATGAGCAGTTCTTC. It codes for CASSYVSGASSYNEQFF.

This clonotype was detected only a few times. This chain connects TRBV10-3 to TRBJ2-6; 10 positions agree with TRBD1. Per germline, CDR1 ENHRY and CDR2 SYGVKD. This CDR3 is built from 15 residues. V trimming: 6 bases; J trimming: 2 bases; junction bases outside the gene matches: 1. CDR3 loop: CAIRGTGAGANVLTF. CDR3 DNA sequence: TGTGCCATCAGGGGGACAGGGGCTGGGGCCAACGTCCTGACTTTC.

The chain uses TRBV6-5 and TRBJ1-2; TRBD1 agrees at 7 bases. Germline V gene data show CDR1 as MNHEY and CDR2 as SVGAGI. J gave up 6 bases and V 6 bases, and 4 bases lay outside the gene matches. This CDR3 is built from 12 residues. Here the CDR3 reads CASSQGVHGYTF. Here the CDR3 DNA reads TGTGCCAGCAGCCAGGGGGTACATGGCTACACCTTC.

In this sample, this clonotype turned up a few times. The chain links TRBV7-8 to TRBJ1-5; 7 bases are shared with TRBD1. The CDR3 is made up of 20 amino acids. Germline CDR1 is SGHVS and CDR2 is FQNEAQ. The junction had 19 bases not matched to a gene; V was cut back by 5 bases and J by 0 bases. CDR3 residues: CASSPYTRGGGGYSNQPQHF. CDR3 coding DNA: TGTGCCAGCAGCCCATATACACGAGGGGGCGGGGGTTATAGCAATCAGCCCCAGCATTTT.

The gene calls are TRBV7-3 and TRBJ1-5; perhaps TRBD1 as D (5 bases). Deletions cut 0 bases from V and 3 bases from J, with 12 bases between. The CDR3 contains 16 residues. From germline, CDR1 is SGHTA and CDR2 FQGTGA. The DNA of the CDR3 is TGTGCCAGCAGCTTAACGGGAGTCAGGGCCAATCAGCCCCAGCATTTT. This codes for CASSLTGVRANQPQHF.

This clonotype showed up just a few times. The rearrangement links TRBV19 to TRBJ2-5; 7 nucleotides agree with TRBD1. This CDR3 region has 12 residues. The ends lost 6 bases at V and 5 bases at J; junction bases unmatched: 3. Per germline, CDR1 LNHDA and CDR2 SQIVND (reference sequence). CDR3 in amino acids: CASRARGETQYF. In DNA form, the CDR3 reads TGTGCCAGTAGGGCCAGGGGGGAGACCCAGTACTTC.

The rearrangement links TRBV20-1 to TRBJ2-1, with D possibly TRBD2 on 6 matching bases. Trimming took off 3 bases at V and 7 bases at J, with 16 bases between the two ends. The CDR3 runs 14 residues. Germline V gives CDR1 DFQATT, CDR2 SNEGSKA (reference sequence). In nucleotides, the CDR3 is TGCAGTGCTAGTGGGCGGGACTTCGGGAATGAGCAGTTCTTC. This sequence encodes CSASGRDFGNEQFF.

This sequence joins TRBV12-3 or TRBV12-4 and TRBJ2-7; D remains ambiguous. The CDR3 spans 15 residues. Trimming removed 3 bases at V and 0 bases at J, with 12 bases between. The CDR3 DNA is TGTGCCAGCAGTTTTGGGCCGGCGACCTCCTACGAGCAGTACTTC. It yields the protein CASSFGPATSYEQYF.

This clonotype was seen many times. The CDR3 spells CASSPRGNQPQHF. The CDR3 bases are TGTGCCAGCAGCCCCAGGGGTAACCAGCCCCAGCATTTT. The chain joins TRBV7-2 to TRBJ1-5; D may be TRBD1 (6 bases). CDR1 SGHTA and CDR2 FQGNSA come from the germline V gene. The CDR3 consists of 13 residues. Between the trimmed V and J ends, which lost 5 bases and 7 bases, there was a span of 12 bases.

At least ten counts were recorded for this clonotype. The V gene is TRBV5-1, the J gene TRBJ2-7; D is unresolved. V lost 0 bases, J lost 3 bases, and 4 bases lay in between. Germline V gene sequence: CDR1 SGHRS, CDR2 YFSETQ. This CDR3 is built from 12 residues. CDR3: CASSLEGYEQYV. The DNA for the CDR3 is TGCGCCAGCAGCTTGGAGGGCTACGAGCAGTACGTC.

Ten or more counts support this clonotype. The junction does not match germline at one end; this may be a read error. The chain is built from TRBV6-5 and TRBJ2-5; no clear D gene. This CDR3 spans 9 amino acids. Germline lookup yields CDR1 MNHEY and CDR2 SVGAGI. The CDR3 DNA reads TGTGCCAGTAAGGTTGTGGTTAACTTC. Translation: CASKVVVNF.

This clonotype has ten or more counts. The chain links TRBV4-3 to TRBJ1-1, with D perhaps matching TRBD1 (5 bases). Trimming took 4 bases from V and 3 from J, leaving 18 bases between them. The CDR3 extends over 16 amino acids. CDR1 is LGHNA, CDR2 YSLEER, per germline. CDR3 residues: CASSPSPDGGYTEAFF. In nucleotides, the CDR3 is TGCGCCAGCAGCCCATCCCCCGACGGGGGTTACACTGAAGCTTTCTTT.

The sample holds many counts of this clonotype. The rearrangement links TRBV11-2 to TRBJ1-4; the match to TRBD1 covers 11 bases. CDR3 length: 17 amino acids. Germline V gene sequence: CDR1 SGHAT, CDR2 FQNNGV. V shed 0 bases, J shed 8 bases, and the junction held 8 bases outside the gene matches. The CDR3 loop reads CASSLESPGTGGEKLFF. DNA for the CDR3: TGTGCCAGCAGCTTAGAAAGCCCCGGGACAGGGGGGGAAAAACTGTTTTTT.

This rearrangement joins TRBV6-2 or TRBV6-3 to TRBJ2-5; D might be TRBD1 (6 bases). From germline, CDR1 is MNHEY and CDR2 SVGEGT. CDR3 length equals 15 residues. V was cut by 5 bases and J by 0 bases, with 13 bases left in between. CDR3 coding DNA: TGTGCCAGCAGTAAGAACCGACAGGACCAAGAGACCCAGTACTTC. Amino acid sequence: CASSKNRQDQETQYF.

The sample holds many counts of this clonotype. The chain employs TRBV10-3 and TRBJ2-2; 7 bases fit TRBD2. The CDR3 is 16 residues long. V lost 6 bases, J lost 5 bases, and 12 bases stayed unmatched. Germline V gene lookup returns CDR1 ENHRY and CDR2 SYGVKD. In nucleotides, the CDR3 is TGTGCCATCAGGGATTGGGGAGGGAAGAGGACCGGGGAGCTGTTTTTT. Residues: CAIRDWGGKRTGELFF.

This clonotype was detected a few times. The rearrangement joins TRBV24-1 to TRBJ2-1; TRBD2 matches 8 bases. The CDR3 consists of 16 residues. The germline gives CDR1 KGHDR, CDR2 SFDVKD. V was pared by 0 bases and J by 12 bases, with 12 bases of the junction left unmatched. The chain's CDR3 is CATSDLHAEGLVGQFF. As DNA, the CDR3 is TGTGCCACCAGTGATTTGCACGCGGAGGGACTAGTAGGGCAGTTCTTC.

This clonotype was counted many times. V and J are TRBV29-1 and TRBJ2-7; TRBD2 matches at 12 bases. CDR3 length equals 12 residues. From germline, CDR1 is SQVTM and CDR2 ANQGSEA. V lost 5 bases and J lost 5; bases outside the gene matches: 1. The CDR3 region is CSVSSGRDEQYF. As DNA, the CDR3 is TGCAGCGTTTCTAGCGGGAGGGACGAGCAGTACTTC.

This clonotype was picked up many times. V is TRBV29-1 and J is TRBJ2-1, with D unresolved. The CDR3 totals 13 residues. The germline CDR1 and CDR2 sequences are SQVTM and ANQGSEA. V lost 0 bases and J 7 bases, leaving 10 bases between the germline ends. CDR3 sequence: CSVEEAGWNEQFF. Written as DNA, the CDR3 is TGCAGCGTTGAAGAGGCCGGGTGGAATGAGCAGTTCTTC.

This clonotype occurred many times. V is TRBV29-1 and J is TRBJ1-1, with TRBD1 matching over 7 bases. The CDR3 has 19 amino acids. V lost 6 bases, J lost 0 bases, and 22 bases stayed unmatched. Germline-derived CDR1 and CDR2 are SQVTM and ANQGSEA. CDR3 region: CSVGRLGMTGSRMNTEAFF. The CDR3 DNA sequence: TGCAGCGTCGGCCGACTTGGGATGACAGGGTCCCGAATGAACACTGAAGCTTTCTTT. The entire variable domain, with the rest obtained from reference TRBV29-1 and TRBJ1-1, is as follows: SAVISQKPSRDICQRGTSLTIQCQVDSQVTMMFWYRQQPGQSLTLIATANQGSEATYESGFVIDKFPISRPNLTFSTLTVSNMSPEDSSIYLCSVGRLGMTGSRMNTEAFFGQGTRLTVV.

This clonotype was picked up many times. The chain has TRBV29-1 and TRBJ2-3, with 9 bases that match TRBD1. Losses at the gene ends were 4 bases for V and 2 bases for J; bases not matched to a gene: 7. CDR3 size: 15 residues. Germline loops: CDR1 SQVTM, CDR2 ANQGSEA. CDR3 DNA: TGCAGCGTTGGTTCTGGGACAGGGACCACAGATACGCAGTATTTT. Translated: CSVGSGTGTTDTQYF.

At least ten counts were recorded for this clonotype. This chain links TRBV24-1 with TRBJ2-2; D call uncertain. The CDR3 extends over 13 amino acids. Looked up from germline, CDR1 is KGHDR and CDR2 is SFDVKD. V was cut by 2 bases and J by 5 bases, with 5 bases left in between. CDR3 in amino acids: CATSDSLTGELFF. CDR3 coding DNA: TGTGCCACCAGTGATTCACTTACCGGGGAGCTGTTTTTT.

This chain connects TRBV7-9 to TRBJ2-7; unclear D gene. The CDR3 length is 14 residues. V lost 0 bases, J lost 6 bases, and 12 bases lay in between. The V gene's germline CDR1 is SEHNR and CDR2 FQNEAQ (reference sequence). CDR3: CASSLASGRPEQYF. The CDR3 DNA reads TGTGCCAGCAGCTTAGCGTCCGGGCGACCCGAGCAGTACTTC.

This clonotype was seen ten or more times. This chain connects TRBV20-1 to TRBJ2-1, with 7 nucleotides matching TRBD1. CDR3 length: 14 amino acids. Germline CDR1 and CDR2: DFQATT and SNEGSKA (reference sequence). V shed 1 base and J 2 bases; nucleotides not matched to a gene: 2. CDR3 amino acids: CSARVQGAYNEQFF. Written as DNA, the CDR3 is TGCAGTGCTAGAGTGCAGGGGGCCTACAATGAGCAGTTCTTC.

This clonotype was picked up many times. The gene calls are TRBV4-1 and TRBJ2-1; 7 bases map to TRBD2. The germline V gene has CDR1 MGHRA and CDR2 YSYEKL. V lost 2 bases to trimming and J lost 4 bases; unmatched junction nucleotides: 11. The CDR3 contains 17 residues. CDR3 DNA: TGCGCCAGCAGCCAACCCACGGGCGGGACTAAATACAATGAGCAGTTCTTC. As protein: CASSQPTGGTKYNEQFF.

This clonotype was detected a few times. The chain uses TRBV9 and TRBJ2-3, with D perhaps TRBD1 or TRBD2 (6 bases each). V gave up 3 bases and J gave up 2 bases, with 19 bases separating them. The V gene's germline CDR1 is SGDLS and CDR2 YYNGEE. The CDR3 length is 17 residues. The DNA for the CDR3 is TGTGCCAGCAGCGCCCCGATTGGGGGGCGGGTCACAGATACGCAGTATTTT. Its translation is CASSAPIGGRVTDTQYF. Full variable domain (outside the CDR3, taken from reference TRBV9 and TRBJ2-3): DSGVTQTPKHLITATGQRVTLRCSPRSGDLSVYWYQQSLDQGLQFLIQYYNGEERAKGNILERFSAQQFPDLHSELNLSSLELGDSALYFCASSAPIGGRVTDTQYFGPGTRLTVL.

This clonotype was seen many times. This chain uses TRBV20-1 with TRBJ2-7, with a weak D call TRBD2 (6 bases). Trimming cost V 3 bases and J 2 bases, with 23 bases left between them. The CDR3 is 17 residues long. Germline V lookup: CDR1 DFQATT, CDR2 SNEGSKA (reference sequence). DNA for the CDR3: TGCAGTGCTAGGGACCCTAAATCGGAGGGTCAGACCTACGAGCAGTACTTC. Protein product: CSARDPKSEGQTYEQYF.

This clonotype turned up a few times. This chain uses TRBV5-1 with TRBJ2-1, with 11 bases fitting TRBD2. J gave up 9 bases and V 4 bases, and 9 bases lay outside the gene matches. The CDR3 sequence is 15 residues long. The germline gives CDR1 SGHRS, CDR2 YFSETQ. The CDR3 DNA reads as TGCGCCAGCAGCGTGGAAAATAGCGGGAGGGGTGAGCAGTTCTTC. Its protein is CASSVENSGRGEQFF.